This T cell receptor (beta chain) is drawn from a study of shared clonotypes between healthy human individuals. Study background: Those who served as donors were a couple of women and a few men between the ages of 18 and 49.

It was CD45RO-negative cells, positively selected for CCR7, that made up naive CD8 cells, with terminally differentiated effector memory CD45RA+ cells excluded. With V trimmed by 5 bases and J by 1 base, 5 bases remained unmatched. Per the germline V gene, CDR1 is WSHSY and CDR2 is SAAADI. The CDR3 length is 15 residues. Profiling relied on immunoSEQ multiplex PCR, and the TCRdb table lists in-frame clones only, not all of them. The data contain millions of clones, about 95% of them seen just once; the ten biggest clones take up roughly 1%. J is TRBJ1-1 and V is TRBV10-2, with 9 bases lining up with TRBD1. The origin of this receptor is a man younger than 30 in good health. The sequencing sample was made of naive CD8+ T cells sorted from blood. CDR3 sequence reads: CASSTRQGENTEAFF. CDR3 sequence (DNA): TGCGCCAGCAGTACTCGACAGGGGGAGAACACTGAAGCTTTCTTT.